This T cell receptor (beta chain) appears in the sequencing data of a study of T cell responses to AZD1222 COVID-19 vaccine. The repertoire was sequenced with immunoSEQ multiplex PCR; TCRdb's copy has only in-frame clones and lacks some. The data contain 95,000 to 150,000 clones, over 85% of them seen just once; the ten biggest clones take up about 4.8%. This CDR3 is 15 amino acids long. V was pared by 4 bases and J by 4 bases, with 17 bases between. Per germline, CDR1 SGHRS and CDR2 YFSETQ. Findings and limits, study-wide: Sampling captured repertoires only after the peak T cell response. Mostly white British, mostly female donors; authors suggested clonal diversity may be underestimated. Reportedly, nearly half the spike-specific TCRs target unmutated variant regions.

As to this clone: What it binds is unknown.

The chain combines TRBV5-1 with TRBJ2-5; D perhaps matches TRBD2 (7 bases). This clonotype was obtained from an adult in good health. Sequencing used peripheral blood, obtained on day 0 of AZD1222 vaccination. For the CDR3, the DNA is TGCGCCAGCAGCACCCCGCCGGGGGGCGCAGAGACCCAGTACTTC. Translated: CASSTPPGGAETQYF. Together with reference TRBV5-1 and TRBJ2-5, the CDR3 gives the full variable domain: KAGVTQTPRYLIKTRGQQVTLSCSPISGHRSVSWYQQTPGQGLQFLFEYFSETQRNKGNFPGRFSGRQFSNSRSEMNVSTLELGDSALYLCASSTPPGGAETQYFGPGTRLLVL.